This T cell receptor (beta chain) was obtained from a study of blood T cell repertoires in COVID-19. Overall study context: The samples span acute and convalescent COVID-19 from the United States, Italy and Spain. From T cells, B-cell-depleted T cells, or PBMCs came the material, which was cDNA or gDNA.

The CDR3 sequence is 13 residues long. Germline values: CDR1 MRHNA, CDR2 SNTAGT. The J segment lost 5 bases and the V segment lost 6 bases, leaving 5 bases of the junction unmatched. Study processing details: The authors estimated nucleated cell counts from reference gene primer amplification. The table came from immunoSEQ multiplex PCR; TCRdb's copy has only in-frame clones and leaves some out. V and J calls and clone size come straight from that table; D and trimming were deduced from the DNA. The sample shows 150,000 to 200,000 clones, approximately 90% of them seen only once. Material: peripheral blood. The chain uses TRBV6-4 and TRBJ1-1; TRBD1 matches at 8 bases. The TCR originated in a woman aged 55 to 70 who had recovered from COVID-19. CDR3 DNA sequence: TGTGCCAGCAGAGTGACAGGGGAGACTGAAGCTTTCTTT. Translated: CASRVTGETEAFF.